This TCR beta chain is drawn from a study of T-cell memory formation after mild COVID-19. Whole-study findings and limits: The CD4+ clones that contracted clustered mainly within CM and EM, and the CD8+ clones concentrated in EMRA. Pre-infection memory already had some responding clones, implying cross-reactive memory joined.

Constant-segment-primed 5'RACE gave TCR alpha and TCR beta cDNA libraries with sample barcodes and UMIs. MiXCR, run by TCRdb on the 5' RACE reads, gives a single entry per CDR3 protein. Counted here are a few hundred thousand distinct CDR3 sequences, 16% occurring once; the ten biggest clones make up roughly a fifth. Germline V gene sequence: CDR1 LGHNA, CDR2 YNFKEQ. Trimming removed 1 base from V and 0 bases from J; junction bases left unmatched: 3. The CDR3 is made up of 16 amino acids. This clonotype was recorded a few times. Its antigen is not identified. This sequence joins TRBV4-2 and TRBJ1-3, with 7 bases fitting TRBD1. The sequence derives from a man aged 18-30 years who had mild COVID-19 (a few samples of this study predate the infection). Cell type and time point are not known. Material for sequencing was PBMCs or a T cell subset sorted from them (not recorded which). As DNA, the CDR3 is TGTGCCAGCAGCCAAGCCGACAGGGCCTCTGGAAACACCATATATTTT. Translating it yields CASSQADRASGNTIYF.